This T cell receptor (beta chain) was sequenced in a study of T cell responses to AZD1222 COVID-19 vaccine. Study-wide results and limits: There were mostly white British donors and more females than males, and clonal diversity was possibly underestimated. Within unmutated variant regions lay the reported targets of nearly half of spike-specific TCRs. No repertoire was sampled before or during the peak T cell response, only after it.

This clone showed up just a few times. The antigen is undetermined. In germline, CDR1 is SGHRS, CDR2 YFSETQ. V lost 0 bases and J 7 bases, leaving 8 bases between the germline ends. The CDR3 loop spans 14 amino acids. Profiled with immunoSEQ multiplex PCR; TCRdb holds only in-frame clones, not every one. The profile covers almost 80,000 clones, with about nine tenths appearing a single time and roughly 24% taken by the ten largest. V and J are TRBV5-1 and TRBJ1-6; D not resolved. The origin of this receptor is an adult in good health. The sequencing used peripheral blood, collected on day 0 of AZD1222 vaccination. The CDR3 nucleotides are TGCGCCAGCAGCTTGGTTGGGGAAAATTCACCCCTCCACTTT. Translated, it gives CASSLVGENSPLHF.